The clone carrying this TCR beta chain has just one count. Its target is unknown. The source of the sample is a study of shared clonotypes between healthy human individuals. The CDR3 runs to 16 residues. CDR1 and CDR2 from the germline V gene are SGDLS and YYNGEE. V dropped 0 bases and J dropped 4 bases, with 16 bases sitting between them. Study findings and constraints: Generation probability values for non-shared clonotypes were lower than those for clonotypes shared by all four donors.

The protocol was immunoSEQ multiplex PCR, while the TCRdb copy is restricted to in-frame clones and leaves out a portion. The sample yields approximately 2,000,000 clones, 85% to 95% seen once. This chain connects TRBV9 to TRBJ1-2; the D is unclear. This TCR came from a man younger than 35 in good health. Some clones in this sample may be carry-over from other donors' samples. Sequencing was carried out using naive CD4+ T cells from PBMCs. Sample subset: CD45RA+ positively selected. CDR3 nucleotides: TGTGCCAGCAGCGTAGGAAGTGGGAGGGAGACCTATGGCTACACCTTC. Encoded protein: CASSVGSGRETYGYTF.